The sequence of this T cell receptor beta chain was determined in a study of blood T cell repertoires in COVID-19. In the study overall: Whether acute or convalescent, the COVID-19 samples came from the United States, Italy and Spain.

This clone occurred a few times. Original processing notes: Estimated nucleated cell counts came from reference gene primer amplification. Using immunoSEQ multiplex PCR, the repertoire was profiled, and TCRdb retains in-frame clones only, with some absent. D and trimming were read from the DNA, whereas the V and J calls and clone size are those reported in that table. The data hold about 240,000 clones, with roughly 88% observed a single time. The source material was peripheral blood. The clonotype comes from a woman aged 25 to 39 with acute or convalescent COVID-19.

The CDR3 reads CASSQGTGGTGELFF. In DNA, the CDR3 is TGTGCCAGCAGCCAAGGCACGGGAGGAACCGGGGAGCTGTTTTTT. The rearrangement links TRBV3-1 (or the pseudogene TRBV3-2) to TRBJ2-2, with 7 positions matching TRBD2. V shed 1 base, J shed 5 bases, and the junction held 4 bases outside the gene matches. The CDR3 totals 15 residues. CDR1 and CDR2 from the germline V gene are LGHDT and YNNKEL (reference sequence).